The 24 T cell receptor beta chains given below trace back to one sample, sequenced in a study of cytomegalovirus exposure and HLA in healthy donors. Primers for the PCR totalled 60 Vbeta and 13 Jbeta. Sequencing was performed with immunoSEQ multiplex PCR; in TCRdb, only in-frame clones are kept and a portion is missing. The data contain around 210,000 clones, over 65% of them singletons. Specimen: PBMCs. The receptor source for this set is a woman in her twenties or thirties in good health and CMV-seronegative.

Note on this clone: Its ends do not fully match the called genes, so a read error is possible. The chain joins TRBV5-1 to TRBJ1-2; tentatively, D is TRBD1 (5 bases). The CDR3 spans 15 residues. Germline V lookup: CDR1 SGHRS, CDR2 YFSETQ. CDR3 nucleotides: TGCGCCACCAGCGGAACAGGCCTATTGAGCTATGGCTACACCTTC. Amino acid sequence: CATSGTGLLSYGYTF.

The V and J genes are TRBV2 and TRBJ2-3, with 7 bases aligning to TRBD1. V lost 3 bases to trimming and J lost 2 bases; unmatched junction nucleotides: 11. CDR1 is SNHLY, CDR2 FYNNEI, per germline. The CDR3 runs 17 residues. CDR3 in amino acids: CASSETRSDRYTDTQYF. CDR3 bases: TGTGCCAGCAGTGAGACAAGGTCGGACAGGTACACAGATACGCAGTATTTT.

The chain employs TRBV6-1 and TRBJ1-3; 7 bases align to TRBD1. CDR1 is MNHNS, CDR2 SASEGT, per germline. The CDR3 loop spans 14 amino acids. V lost 6 bases and J lost 4; bases outside the gene matches: 6. The CDR3 reads CASRQTGVGNTIYF. As DNA, the CDR3 is TGTGCCAGCAGACAAACAGGGGTAGGAAACACCATATATTTT.

This clone was observed a few times. The chain links TRBV14 to TRBJ2-1; 10 bases are a match to TRBD2. Germline CDR1 SGHDN, CDR2 FVKESK. With 0 bases clipped from V and 8 bases from J, the junction kept 4 bases outside the gene matches. This CDR3 comprises 15 residues. CDR3 protein: CASSQEASGGHEQFF. The CDR3 DNA follows: TGTGCCAGCAGCCAAGAGGCTAGCGGGGGCCATGAGCAGTTCTTC.

CDR3 coding DNA: TGTGCCAGCTCCTTCGCGCGGCTGACAGGGGGAACTGAAGCTTTCTTT. It yields the protein CASSFARLTGGTEAFF. The chain links TRBV13 to TRBJ1-1; 9 nucleotides line up with TRBD1. The trim removed 8 bases at V and 5 bases at J, leaving 15 bases unmatched. The CDR3 length is 16 residues. Germline V gene data show CDR1 as PRHDT and CDR2 as FYEKMQ (reference sequence). Filled out from reference TRBV13 and TRBJ1-1, the complete variable domain reads AAGVIQSPRHLIKEKRETATLKCYPIPRHDTVYWYQQGPGQDPQFLISFYEKMQSDKGSIPDRFSAQQFSDYHSELNMSSLELGDSALYFCASSFARLTGGTEAFFGQGTRLTVV.

The rearrangement uses TRBV27 and TRBJ2-1; D possibly corresponds to TRBD2 (6 bases). This CDR3 comprises 13 residues. Trimming left V 8 bases short and J 4 bases short, with 12 bases between. The germline V gene has CDR1 MNHEY and CDR2 SMNVEV (reference sequence). CDR3 coding DNA: TGTGCCAGCGGGTTGACTAGGTACAATGAGCAGTTCTTC. This encodes CASGLTRYNEQFF.

The V call is TRBV6-5, the J call TRBJ2-2; weak D call: TRBD1 (6 bases). There are 16 residues in the CDR3. Germline assignment: CDR1 MNHEY and CDR2 SVGAGI. Trimming pared 1 base from V and 2 bases from J, leaving 11 bases between. CDR3 coding DNA: TGTGCCAGCAGTTACTTACAGGGTTCCAACACCGGGGAGCTGTTTTTT. It encodes CASSYLQGSNTGELFF.

The chain links TRBV7-9 to TRBJ1-4; 7 nucleotides match TRBD1. V shed 1 base, J shed 11 bases, and the junction held 4 bases outside the gene matches. The CDR3 runs 13 residues. Germline V gene data show CDR1 as SEHNR and CDR2 as FQNEAQ (reference sequence). The CDR3 here is CASSLDGQVKLFF. The CDR3 nucleotides read TGTGCCAGCAGCTTAGACGGACAGGTGAAACTGTTTTTT.

The V gene is TRBV9, the J gene TRBJ1-2; 8 bases are a match to TRBD1. Trimming cost V 4 bases and J 4 bases; bases outside gene matches: 9. The CDR3 totals 15 residues. The germline CDR1 and CDR2 sequences are SGDLS and YYNGEE. The CDR3 here is CASSIEGQGLYGYTF. DNA of the CDR3: TGTGCCAGCAGCATCGAAGGACAGGGACTCTATGGCTACACCTTC.

This chain links TRBV28 with TRBJ1-5; D may be TRBD1 (6 bases). Trimming cost V 3 bases and J 7 bases, with 13 bases left between them. The CDR3 has 14 amino acids. Germline V gene data show CDR1 as MDHEN and CDR2 as SYDVKM. CDR3 bases: TGTGCCAGCAGTTTGAGGGGGAGGGAACAGCCCCAGCATTTT. It specifies CASSLRGREQPQHF.

A single count supports this clone. The chain has TRBV5-1 and TRBJ2-7; weak D call: TRBD2 (5 bases). V was clipped by 4 bases and J by 4 bases, with 18 bases between them. The germline gives CDR1 SGHRS, CDR2 YFSETQ. The CDR3 has 15 residues. This CDR3 is CASSPEPGITYEQYF. For the CDR3, the DNA is TGCGCCAGCAGCCCGGAACCCGGGATTACTTACGAGCAGTACTTC.

The rearrangement joins TRBV7-6 to TRBJ2-1; 8 bases match TRBD2. From germline, CDR1 is SGHVS and CDR2 FNYEAQ. Trimming took 2 bases from V and 4 from J; bases not matched to a gene: 4. The CDR3 is made up of 15 amino acids. CDR3 in DNA: TGTGCCAGCAGCTTAAACGGGGGGGATTACAATGAGCAGTTCTTC. Encoded protein: CASSLNGGDYNEQFF.

This clone was seen a few times. This chain links TRBV6-1 with TRBJ1-1; possible D gene TRBD1, 6 bases. V lost 2 bases to trimming and J lost 4 bases, with 11 bases between them. The CDR3 extends over 14 amino acids. The germline V gene encodes CDR1 MNHNS and CDR2 SASEGT. In DNA, the CDR3 is TGTGCCAGCAGTGAATACCGAGGGGGCACTGAAGCTTTCTTT. This encodes CASSEYRGGTEAFF.

The genes are TRBV7-8 and TRBJ2-7; 9 positions agree with TRBD2. The trim removed 1 base at V and 7 bases at J, leaving 14 bases unmatched. Germline CDR1 is SGHVS and CDR2 is FQNEAQ. The CDR3 is 17 residues long. The CDR3 loop reads CASSLVTMAGGAREQYF. Written as DNA, the CDR3 is TGTGCCAGCAGCTTAGTAACTATGGCGGGAGGGGCGCGGGAGCAGTACTTC.

This sequence joins TRBV4-1 and TRBJ2-1; D might be TRBD2 (6 bases). The CDR3 totals 17 residues. CDR1 and CDR2 (germline): MGHRA, YSYEKL. V lost 4 bases and J lost 2, with 18 bases in between. The CDR3 nucleotides are TGCGCCAGCAGCCCAACAACTAGCTGGGGCGCCTACAATGAGCAGTTCTTC. Its protein product is CASSPTTSWGAYNEQFF.

The chain joins TRBV5-1 to TRBJ2-5; TRBD2 aligns across 10 bases. The germline V gene has CDR1 SGHRS and CDR2 YFSETQ. This CDR3 has 16 residues. Trimming cost V 1 base and J 4 bases; bases outside gene matches: 7. The CDR3: CASSLFSGGEVETQYF. The CDR3 DNA is TGCGCCAGCAGCTTGTTCAGCGGGGGGGAGGTAGAGACCCAGTACTTC.

V is TRBV2 and J is TRBJ1-3; D is unresolved. In germline, CDR1 is SNHLY, CDR2 FYNNEI. This CDR3 has 16 residues. Trimming stripped 2 bases from V and 3 bases from J, with 14 bases between. The CDR3 region has the DNA TGTGCCAGCAGTGAAATGCCCAGGCCCGTTGGAAACACCATATATTTT. This gives the protein CASSEMPRPVGNTIYF.

V is TRBV5-1 and J is TRBJ1-6; 9 bases align to TRBD1. Germline CDR1 and CDR2: SGHRS and YFSETQ. The CDR3 is 18 residues long. V shed 0 bases and J 4 bases; nucleotides not matched to a gene: 8. CDR3 sequence reads: CASSLAFPGQGYNSPLHF. DNA of the CDR3: TGCGCCAGCAGCTTGGCTTTCCCGGGACAGGGTTATAATTCACCCCTCCACTTT.

V usage is TRBV30 and J usage is TRBJ2-7, with 9 bases lining up with TRBD1. V trimming: 3 bases; J trimming: 7 bases; junction bases outside the gene matches: 10. Germline V gene data show CDR1 as GTSNPN and CDR2 as SVGIG (reference sequence). The CDR3 loop spans 14 amino acids. For the CDR3, the DNA is TGTGCCTGGAGCCCCTTGGGACAGGGTGCGGAGCAGTACTTC. Translating gives CAWSPLGQGAEQYF.

The chain has TRBV6-5 and TRBJ1-1, with a possible D match to TRBD1 (5 bases). The germline V gene encodes CDR1 MNHEY and CDR2 SVGAGI. Trimming took off 6 bases at V and 2 bases at J, with 13 bases between the two ends. This CDR3 is built from 14 residues. This CDR3 is CASSPVGGNTEAFF. The CDR3 DNA reads TGTGCCAGCAGCCCTGTGGGGGGAAACACTGAAGCTTTCTTT.

This chain uses TRBV2 with TRBJ2-2; 8 positions agree with TRBD2. V shed 1 base, J shed 8 bases, and the junction held 12 bases outside the gene matches. Germline V gene data show CDR1 as SNHLY and CDR2 as FYNNEI. This CDR3 comprises 17 residues. The CDR3 protein is CASSEVAGLAYTGELFF. The CDR3 coding sequence is TGTGCCAGCAGTGAAGTCGCCGGACTAGCTTATACAGGGGAGCTGTTTTTT.

The chain joins TRBV18 to TRBJ1-1; 10 positions match TRBD1. The germline V gene encodes CDR1 KGHSH and CDR2 LQKENI. Trimming took 5 bases from V and 0 from J; bases not matched to a gene: 9. The CDR3 extends over 17 amino acids. The CDR3 region has the DNA TGTGCCAGCTCATTAGTCCCGGGACAGGGGATGAACACTGAAGCTTTCTTT. Its protein product is CASSLVPGQGMNTEAFF.

The rearrangement joins TRBV6-5 to TRBJ2-7, with 9 positions matching TRBD1. Germline V gene lookup returns CDR1 MNHEY and CDR2 SVGAGI. The CDR3 is 15 residues long. The junction had 7 bases not matched to a gene; V was cut back by 6 bases and J by 1 base. This CDR3 is CASSRSGTGSYEQYF. The CDR3 DNA sequence: TGTGCCAGCAGCCGCTCCGGGACAGGGTCCTACGAGCAGTACTTC.

The V gene is TRBV19, the J gene TRBJ2-7, with D maybe TRBD1 (6 bases). Between the trimmed V and J ends, which lost 4 bases and 2 bases, there was a span of 18 bases. CDR3 length equals 16 residues. In germline, CDR1 is LNHDA, CDR2 SQIVND (reference sequence). In nucleotides, the CDR3 is TGTGCCAGTAGTACCGCGACAGGCTCTCCCACCTACGAGCAGTACTTC. Residues: CASSTATGSPTYEQYF.